The 31 T cell receptor beta chains reported below all come from one sample, sequenced in a study of T cell responses to AZD1222 COVID-19 vaccine. Profiled with immunoSEQ multiplex PCR; TCRdb holds only in-frame clones, not every one. The table records fewer than 150,000 clones, 80% to 95% of them present only once. The material sequenced was peripheral blood, taken on day 0 of AZD1222 vaccination. Source of these receptors: an adult in good health.

This clone was found a few times. V and J are TRBV7-2 and TRBJ2-7; D possibly corresponds to TRBD1 (6 bases). The CDR3 runs to 13 residues. Trimming cost V 1 base and J 3 bases, with 7 bases left between them. Germline CDR1 and CDR2: SGHTA and FQGNSA. The CDR3 here is CASSLGDNYEQYF. CDR3 DNA sequence: TGTGCCAGCAGCTTAGGGGACAACTACGAGCAGTACTTC.

This rearrangement joins TRBV6-2 or TRBV6-3 to TRBJ2-1; 7 bases are shared with TRBD1. V lost 2 bases, J lost 3 bases, and 10 bases stayed unmatched. The CDR3 length is 17 residues. CDR1 and CDR2 from the germline V gene are MNHEY and SVGEGT. The CDR3 spells CASSYQVTGSYYNEQFF. The CDR3 nucleotides read TGTGCCAGCAGTTACCAGGTGACAGGGAGCTACTACAATGAGCAGTTCTTC.

The rearrangement links TRBV12-3 or TRBV12-4 to TRBJ1-2; D gene unclear. V lost 5 bases and J 6 bases, leaving 13 bases between the germline ends. The CDR3 loop spans 13 amino acids. The CDR3 DNA follows: TGTGCCAGCAGTCCCCTAGTCCATCATGGCTACACCTTC. The encoded protein is CASSPLVHHGYTF.

The chain carries TRBV28 and TRBJ2-3, with 12 nucleotides matching TRBD2. Germline CDR1 and CDR2: MDHEN and SYDVKM. With V trimmed by 2 bases and J by 8 bases, 14 bases remained unmatched. This CDR3 has 18 amino acids. In nucleotides, the CDR3 is TGTGCCAGCAGTTTAACTAGCGGGAGGCGTTTTCGGGTGGGTACGCAGTATTTT. Protein sequence: CASSLTSGRRFRVGTQYF.

CDR3 region: CASSYPGSGHTGELFF. The CDR3 DNA follows: TGTGCCAGCAGCTACCCGGGGTCGGGTCACACCGGGGAGCTGTTTTTT. V is TRBV7-2 and J is TRBJ2-2; possible D gene TRBD2, 5 bases. The length of the CDR3 is 16 residues. From germline, CDR1 is SGHTA and CDR2 FQGNSA. The V gene lost 4 bases and the J gene lost 3 bases, with 15 bases spanning the gap.

V usage is TRBV5-6 and J usage is TRBJ2-7; TRBD1 agrees at 9 bases. CDR3 length: 19 amino acids. After removal of 1 base from V and 0 bases from J, the junction contained 14 bases not matched to a gene. CDR1 SGHDT and CDR2 YYEEEE come from the germline V gene. The CDR3 DNA follows: TGTGCCAGCAGCTTGTGGGGGGGACAGGGCCCCAAAAGCTCCTACGAGCAGTACTTC. It is translated as CASSLWGGQGPKSSYEQYF.

The rearrangement joins TRBV11-2 to TRBJ2-3, with a weak D call TRBD2 (6 bases). The germline V gene encodes CDR1 SGHAT and CDR2 FQNNGV. This CDR3 spans 19 amino acids. The ends were cut back, 5 bases at V and 0 bases at J, with 24 bases in the middle. The CDR3 nucleotides read TGTGCCAGCAGCGCCTATGGCGGGGAGACGACGACTAGCACAGATACGCAGTATTTT. It codes for CASSAYGGETTTSTDTQYF.

The CDR3 is CASSFSQRNTIYF. In nucleotides, the CDR3 is TGTGCCAGCAGCTTCAGTCAGCGAAACACCATATATTTT. The J gene is TRBJ1-3, the V gene TRBV7-9; no reliable D call. This CDR3 has 13 amino acids. CDR1 SEHNR and CDR2 FQNEAQ come from the germline V gene (reference sequence). V shed 3 bases and J shed 5 bases, with 8 bases lying between them.

V usage is TRBV29-1 and J usage is TRBJ2-1; 9 bases map to TRBD1. V gave up 1 base and J gave up 7 bases; unmatched junction bases: 14. There are 17 residues in the CDR3. Germline CDR1 reads SQVTM; CDR2 reads ANQGSEA. The CDR3 DNA sequence: TGCAGCGTTGAAGGGAGGAGGTGGACAGGGGTGAGGAATGAGCAGTTCTTC. It specifies CSVEGRRWTGVRNEQFF.

The chain links TRBV20-1 to TRBJ1-2; D remains ambiguous. The CDR3 is made up of 11 amino acids. The V gene's germline CDR1 is DFQATT and CDR2 SNEGSKA (reference sequence). The V gene lost 6 bases and the J gene lost 7 bases, with 12 bases spanning the gap. Written as DNA, the CDR3 is TGCAGTGCGAGACCTTTTGTTGGCTACACCTTC. Its translation: CSARPFVGYTF.

The chain employs TRBV7-6 and TRBJ1-1; D is uncertain. This CDR3 has 16 amino acids. The ends were cut back, 0 bases at V and 0 bases at J, with 11 bases in the middle. CDR1 is SGHVS, CDR2 FNYEAQ, per germline. The CDR3 DNA reads as TGTGCCAGCAGCTTAGCGGGCGGAGATATGAACACTGAAGCTTTCTTT. Translated, it gives CASSLAGGDMNTEAFF.

The CDR3 sequence: CASSQGRWEGKSNQPQHF. CDR3 nucleotide sequence: TGTGCCAGTAGTCAGGGGAGATGGGAAGGGAAAAGCAATCAGCCCCAGCATTTT. The chain carries TRBV19 and TRBJ1-5; maybe TRBD1 (6 bases). The V gene's germline CDR1 is LNHDA and CDR2 SQIVND (reference sequence). CDR3 size: 18 residues. V was cut by 5 bases and J by 1 base, with 21 bases left in between.

The gene calls are TRBV9 and TRBJ1-2; no reliable D call. The CDR3 is 15 residues long. Trimming shortened V by 0 bases and J by 5 bases, and 14 bases separated the two germline ends. Germline V lookup: CDR1 SGDLS, CDR2 YYNGEE. As DNA, the CDR3 is TGTGCCAGCAGCGTAGGTGCCGTGACTACGTATGGCTACACCTTC. Translation gives CASSVGAVTTYGYTF. The full variable domain, with the rest looked up from reference TRBV9 and TRBJ1-2, is DSGVTQTPKHLITATGQRVTLRCSPRSGDLSVYWYQQSLDQGLQFLIQYYNGEERAKGNILERFSAQQFPDLHSELNLSSLELGDSALYFCASSVGAVTTYGYTFGSGTRLTVV.

The chain carries TRBV6-6 and TRBJ2-1; D uncertain. Germline assignment: CDR1 MNHNY and CDR2 SVGAGI (reference sequence). There are 12 residues in the CDR3. Trimming took 2 bases from V and 8 from J, leaving 7 bases between them. CDR3 sequence reads: CASSYDKDEQFF. CDR3 coding DNA: TGTGCCAGCAGTTACGATAAGGATGAGCAGTTCTTC.

The genes are TRBV6-5 and TRBJ2-1; TRBD2 might be the D (7 bases). The germline CDR1 and CDR2 sequences are MNHEY and SVGAGI. The V end lost 6 bases, the J end lost 8 bases, and 20 bases lay between the germline ends. This CDR3 has 15 amino acids. CDR3 coding DNA: TGTGCCAGCAGAGGGGGGCGGGAGTTTATCGATGAGCAGTTCTTC. This gives the protein CASRGGREFIDEQFF.

V gene TRBV19 combines with J gene TRBJ1-2, with D hard to call. The V end lost 4 bases, the J end lost 7 bases, and 16 bases lay between the germline ends. This CDR3 comprises 14 residues. Germline V gene data show CDR1 as LNHDA and CDR2 as SQIVND (reference sequence). The CDR3 coding sequence is TGTGCCAGTAGTACGGGGATTCCCCCGGTTGGCTACACCTTC. Translating it yields CASSTGIPPVGYTF.

The rearrangement links TRBV12-3 or TRBV12-4 to TRBJ2-2; possibly TRBD2 for D (5 bases). CDR3 length: 12 residues. V dropped 7 bases and J dropped 8 bases, with 11 bases sitting between them. DNA for the CDR3: TGTGCCAGCATCGACTATCCGGGGGAGCTGTTTTTT. It yields the protein CASIDYPGELFF.

The chain links TRBV10-1 to TRBJ2-7; D remains unclear. The V gene lost 7 bases and the J gene lost 3 bases, with 4 bases spanning the gap. The CDR3 runs to 10 residues. Germline V lookup: CDR1 WNHNN, CDR2 SYGVQD (reference sequence). As DNA, the CDR3 is TGCGCCAGCAAAAACTACGAGCAGTACTTC. This codes for CASKNYEQYF.

This clone was seen a few times. Other DNA sequences in the sample encode the same CDR3. V and J are TRBV6-4 and TRBJ1-6; weak D call: TRBD1 (5 bases). There are 14 residues in the CDR3. CDR1 is MRHNA and CDR2 is SNTAGT in the germline V gene. V lost 3 bases, J lost 6 bases, and 9 bases lay in between. The CDR3 sequence: CASSEGQGNSPLHF. CDR3 nucleotide sequence: TGTGCCAGCAGTGAAGGTCAGGGTAATTCACCCCTCCACTTT.

V usage is TRBV7-8 and J usage is TRBJ2-5; D is tentatively TRBD1 or TRBD2 (5 bases each). V lost 1 base, J lost 10 bases, and 16 bases lay in between. Germline CDR1 is SGHVS and CDR2 is FQNEAQ. The CDR3 length is 14 residues. The CDR3 bases are TGTGCCAGCAGCTTAGTTGGGACGGGGAATAACCAGTACTTC. Translation gives CASSLVGTGNNQYF.

The chain couples TRBV3-1 (or the pseudogene TRBV3-2) to TRBJ1-2; weak D call: TRBD1 (6 bases). CDR1 and CDR2 from the germline V gene are LGHDT and YNNKEL (reference sequence). V dropped 4 bases and J dropped 1 base, with 10 bases sitting between them. This CDR3 is built from 14 residues. In DNA, the CDR3 is TGTGCCAGCAGCCTTCGACAGGATAACTATGGCTACACCTTC. Its protein product is CASSLRQDNYGYTF.

This clone was counted a single time. J is TRBJ1-3 and V is TRBV19; D perhaps matches TRBD1 (5 bases). This CDR3 contains 13 residues. V dropped 6 bases and J dropped 2 bases, with 8 bases sitting between them. Germline lookup yields CDR1 LNHDA and CDR2 SQIVND (reference sequence). CDR3 sequence reads: CASRWGAGNTIYF. CDR3 nucleotides: TGTGCCAGTAGATGGGGGGCTGGAAACACCATATATTTT.

The chain has TRBV5-7 and TRBJ1-1; no firm D call. TRBV5-7 is designated an ORF whose function remains uncertain. V was shortened by 1 base and J by 7 bases, with 14 bases between the two germline ends. This CDR3 spans 14 amino acids. In DNA, the CDR3 is TGTGCCAGCAGCTTGACAGAAATCCATCTTGAAGCTTTCTTT. Its translation: CASSLTEIHLEAFF.

In this sample, this clone turned up once. The chain employs TRBV9 and TRBJ1-5, with D perhaps matching TRBD1 (5 bases). The ends were cut back, 0 bases at V and 5 bases at J, with 9 bases in the middle. The CDR3 consists of 14 residues. In germline, CDR1 is SGDLS, CDR2 YYNGEE. In DNA form, the CDR3 reads TGTGCCAGCAGCGTAGGGGGCTACGATCAGCCCCAGCATTTT. Amino acids: CASSVGGYDQPQHF.

The chain is built from TRBV7-2 and TRBJ2-3; weak D call: TRBD2 (5 bases). V was clipped by 8 bases and J by 0 bases, with 15 bases between them. CDR1 and CDR2 from the germline V gene are SGHTA and FQGNSA. The CDR3 covers 15 residues. The CDR3 is CASAPWLASTDTQYF. CDR3 coding DNA: TGTGCCAGCGCCCCCTGGCTAGCTAGCACAGATACGCAGTATTTT.

The V and J genes are TRBV23-1 and TRBJ1-6, with TRBD1 as a possible D gene (6 bases). TRBV23-1 is assigned to the ORF class and has an uncertain function. CDR3 length equals 13 residues. Deletions cut 9 bases from V and 1 base from J, with 7 bases between. CDR3 coding DNA: TGCGCCAGACAGGGTTCCTATAATTCACCCCTCCACTTT. Encoded protein: CARQGSYNSPLHF.

This chain links TRBV18 with TRBJ2-7; no firm D call. V lost 1 base, J lost 3 bases, and 10 bases lay in between. Germline values: CDR1 KGHSH, CDR2 LQKENI. The CDR3 contains 14 residues. Here the CDR3 DNA reads TGTGCCAGCTCACCACGTAGTACTGGCTACGAGCAGTACTTC. Translating gives CASSPRSTGYEQYF. The full variable domain, with the rest looked up from reference TRBV18 and TRBJ2-7, is NAGVMQNPRHLVRRRGQEARLRCSPMKGHSHVYWYRQLPEEGLKFMVYLQKENIIDESGMPKERFSAEFPKEGPSILRIQQVVRGDSAAYFCASSPRSTGYEQYFGPGTRLTVT.

The chain carries TRBV2 and TRBJ1-4, with 7 bases aligning to TRBD1. In germline, CDR1 is SNHLY, CDR2 FYNNEI. Trimming removed 6 bases from V and 3 bases from J; junction bases left unmatched: 10. The CDR3 length is 16 residues. The CDR3 coding sequence is TGTGCCAGCAGACACGGACAGGCCGCCTCTAATGAAAAACTGTTTTTT. This sequence encodes CASRHGQAASNEKLFF.

The genes are TRBV6-6 and TRBJ2-7, with 7 bases matching TRBD2. Unmatched junction bases numbered 4, after V lost 5 bases and J lost 3 bases. CDR3 length equals 13 residues. CDR1 is MNHNY and CDR2 is SVGAGI in the germline V gene (reference sequence). The CDR3 DNA reads TGTGCCAGCAGTCTTCTAGCGGACTACGAGCAGTACTTC. Residues: CASSLLADYEQYF.

This clone was observed once. This chain joins TRBV9 and TRBJ1-3; a possible D gene is TRBD1 (5 bases). The V end was cut by 2 bases, the J end by 1 base, with 10 bases between. CDR1 and CDR2 from the germline V gene are SGDLS and YYNGEE. This CDR3 has 15 amino acids. This CDR3 is CASSVTGVSGNTIYF. The CDR3 coding sequence is TGTGCCAGCAGCGTTACAGGCGTATCTGGAAACACCATATATTTT.

The gene calls are TRBV5-8 and TRBJ2-7; D perhaps matches TRBD1 (6 bases). This CDR3 is built from 14 residues. Trimming stripped 2 bases from V and 4 bases from J, with 13 bases between. Looked up from germline, CDR1 is SGHTS and CDR2 is YDEGEE. In DNA form, the CDR3 reads TGTGCCAGCAGCTTCGGCAGGGGCCCATACGAGCAGTACTTC. Translation gives CASSFGRGPYEQYF.